These T cell receptor beta chains were read from a single sample in a study of immune evolution from preneoplasia to lung adenocarcinoma. Repertoires were generated with immunoSEQ multiplex PCR, while TCRdb's copy carries only in-frame clones and drops some. The top ten clones hold over 15% of a sample with approximately 2,000 clones, over 75% of them seen once. Source material: FFPE adjacent normal lung tissue. The receptors come from a person aged 55 to 79 with lung adenocarcinoma. The CDR3 runs from the conserved cysteine through the conserved F or W. A D gene is named only where the DNA matches it firmly. Part of the rows lack a size; the others show once, few, many or a class for expanded clones.

TRBV28	-	TRBD2	TRBJ2-7	CASTLSGRDYEQYF	TGTGCCAGCACTCTTAGCGGGAGGGATTACGAGCAGTACTTC
TRBV6-1	-	-	TRBJ1-2	CASMGYTF	TGTGCCAGCATGGGCTACACCTTC
TRBV6-6	few	-	TRBJ1-1	CASIYEGRVGAFF	TGTGCCAGCATCTACGAGGGAAGGGTCGGAGCTTTCTTT
TRBV11-2	-	-	TRBJ1-2	CASSLVNTGRKYGYTF	TGTGCCAGCAGCTTAGTTAACACAGGGCGGAAATATGGCTACACCTTC
TRBV11-2	-	-	TRBJ2-1	CASSLLARSYNEQFF	TGTGCCAGCAGCTTACTAGCAAGGTCCTACAATGAGCAGTTCTTC
TRBV7-7	-	-	TRBJ2-3	CASSQGGSSTDTQYF	TGTGCTAGCAGCCAAGGAGGCAGTAGCACAGATACGCAGTATTTT
TRBV5-1	-	TRBD1	TRBJ2-1	CASSEGAGSYNEQFF	TGCGCCAGCAGCGAGGGGGCAGGCTCCTACAATGAGCAGTTCTTC
TRBV30	-	-	TRBJ1-1	CAWSSGLMNTEAFF	TGTGCCTGGAGTTCTGGACTCATGAACACTGAAGCTTTCTTT
TRBV10-3	-	TRBD1	TRBJ1-1	CAISERTGNTEAFF	TGTGCCATCAGTGAAAGGACAGGGAACACTGAAGCTTTCTTT
TRBV7-2	-	-	TRBJ1-2	CASSSVGIKGYGYTF	TGTGCCAGCAGCTCTGTGGGGATCAAGGGTTATGGCTACACCTTC
TRBV7-9	-	TRBD2	TRBJ2-1	CASSLAVPGGYNEQFF	TGTGCCAGCAGCTTAGCGGTGCCCGGGGGGTACAATGAGCAGTTCTTC
TRBV5-1	-	TRBD1	TRBJ2-3	CASSWPWTGGSTDTQYF	TGCGCCAGCAGCTGGCCCTGGACAGGGGGGAGCACAGATACGCAGTATTTT
TRBV6-5	-	TRBD1	TRBJ2-5	CASQTGGETQYF	TGTGCCAGCCAAACAGGGGGCGAGACCCAGTACTTC
TRBV7-2	few	-	TRBJ1-5	CASSLDSGASRQPQHF	TGTGCCAGCAGCTTAGATTCCGGGGCGTCTCGGCAGCCCCAGCATTTT
TRBV27	-	TRBD2	TRBJ2-5	CASSRGLAGVQETQYF	TGTGCCAGCAGCCGGGGACTAGCGGGGGTCCAAGAGACCCAGTACTTC
TRBV11-2	-	-	TRBJ1-2	CASSEGVSNYGYTF	TGTGCCAGCAGCGAGGGGGTCTCTAACTATGGCTACACCTTC
TRBV4-1	few	-	TRBJ1-1	CASTSGDMNTEAFF	TGCGCCAGCACCTCTGGGGACATGAACACTGAAGCTTTCTTT
TRBV11-1	few	TRBD1	TRBJ1-1	CASSLAQGRGDAEAFF	TGTGCCAGCAGCTTAGCGCAGGGCAGGGGGGACGCTGAAGCTTTCTTT
TRBV4-3	-	TRBD2	TRBJ2-1	CASSPGLAGGRSYNEQFF	TGCGCCAGCAGCCCGGGACTAGCGGGGGGGCGCTCCTACAATGAGCAGTTCTTC
TRBV7-6	-	-	TRBJ2-5	CASSLGYRRETQYF	TGTGCCAGCAGCTTAGGGTACAGGAGAGAGACCCAGTACTTC
TRBV11-3	-	-	TRBJ2-1	CASSLGTDVADEQFF	TGTGCCAGCAGCCTTGGAACGGACGTCGCCGATGAGCAGTTCTTC
TRBV29-1	-	-	TRBJ1-4	CSVTKGGNEKLFF	TGCAGCGTTACCAAGGGGGGGAATGAAAAACTGTTTTTT
TRBV27	-	-	TRBJ1-1	CASSLWAGTEAFF	TGTGCCAGCAGTTTATGGGCAGGGACTGAAGCTTTCTTT
TRBV9	-	TRBD2	TRBJ2-3	CASSAPGGLDSDTQYF	TGTGCCAGCAGCGCCCCGGGAGGACTAGACTCAGATACGCAGTATTTT
TRBV11-1	-	-	TRBJ2-7	CASSFNSLGSEQYF	TGTGCCAGCAGCTTTAATTCGTTGGGTAGCGAGCAGTACTTC
TRBV10-3	-	TRBD1	TRBJ1-1	CASGQGNTEAFF	TGTGCCTCGGGACAGGGGAACACTGAAGCTTTCTTT
TRBV6-6	-	-	TRBJ1-5	CASSYSGGGPQPQHF	TGTGCCAGCAGTTACTCGGGAGGGGGGCCTCAGCCCCAGCATTTT
TRBV7-9	-	-	TRBJ1-4	CASSLSGRTGEKLFF	TGTGCCAGCAGCTTATCAGGGAGAACGGGAGAAAAACTGTTTTTT
TRBV9	-	TRBD2	TRBJ2-3	CASSVGTSGGADTQYF	TGTGCCAGCAGCGTAGGGACTAGCGGGGGGGCCGATACGCAGTATTTT
TRBV7-6	-	-	TRBJ1-4	CASSFPGGDEKLFF	TGTGCCAGCAGCTTTCCGGGAGGGGATGAAAAACTGTTTTTT
TRBV28	-	-	TRBJ1-2	CASSPDLDYGYTF	TGTGCCAGCAGCCCAGACCTGGACTATGGCTACACCTTC
TRBV6-1	-	-	TRBJ1-6	CASSSGPYNSPLHF	TGTGCCAGCAGCTCAGGACCGTATAATTCACCCCTCCACTTT
TRBV7-8	once	-	TRBJ2-5	CASSTVPRILGETQYF	TGTGCCAGCAGCACAGTCCCCAGGATTTTGGGCGAGACCCAGTACTTC
TRBV5-1	-	-	TRBJ1-3	CASSLTTNGNTIYF	TGCGCCAGCAGCTTAACCACGAACGGAAACACCATATATTTT
TRBV20-1	-	-	TRBJ1-1	CSADFGSEAFF	TGCAGTGCTGACTTTGGGAGTGAAGCTTTCTTT
TRBV4-1	-	-	TRBJ1-4	CASSQDLAQGREKLFF	TGCGCCAGCAGCCAAGATCTCGCGCAGGGACGAGAAAAACTGTTTTTT
TRBV7-9	-	TRBD2	TRBJ2-7	CASSLRLAGAGQNEQYF	TGTGCCAGCAGCTTAAGGCTAGCGGGAGCGGGTCAAAACGAGCAGTACTTC
TRBV7-9	-	-	TRBJ2-7	CASSGSGYEQYF	TGTGCCAGCTCCGGGAGTGGGTACGAGCAGTACTTC
TRBV2	-	-	TRBJ2-1	CASSVISYNEQFF	TGTGCCAGCAGTGTTATCTCCTACAATGAGCAGTTCTTC
TRBV19	once	TRBD1	TRBJ2-3	CASRQQGADTQYF	TGTGCCAGTAGGCAGCAGGGGGCAGATACGCAGTATTTT
TRBV27	-	-	TRBJ2-3	CASSDQGITDTQYF	TGTGCCAGCAGTGACCAGGGGATTACAGATACGCAGTATTTT
TRBV9	-	-	TRBJ2-5	CASSAEQETQYF	TGTGCCAGCAGCGCCGAACAAGAGACCCAGTACTTC
TRBV6-5	once	-	TRBJ2-2	CASSPEPNTGELFF	TGTGCCAGCAGCCCAGAACCGAACACCGGGGAGCTGTTTTTT
TRBV5-6	-	TRBD1	TRBJ2-7	CATKGRGHYEQYF	TGTGCCACGAAGGGCAGGGGGCACTACGAGCAGTACTTC
TRBV11-1	-	-	TRBJ1-1	CASSLTPNTEAFF	TGTGCCAGCAGCTTAACCCCCAACACTGAAGCTTTCTTT
TRBV7-3	-	-	TRBJ1-5	CASSLANQPQHF	TGTGCCAGCAGCTTAGCCAATCAGCCCCAGCATTTT
TRBV5-1	-	TRBD1	TRBJ2-1	CASSLEGGIGYWDRGRDEQFF	TGCGCCAGCAGCTTGGAAGGGGGTATTGGTTATTGGGACAGGGGGCGAGATGAGCAGTTCTTC
TRBV29-1	-	-	TRBJ2-7	CSVGRGRGYEQYF	TGCAGCGTTGGTCGGGGCCGCGGGTACGAGCAGTACTTC
TRBV5-1	-	TRBD1	TRBJ1-1	CASSPPGGRTEAFF	TGCGCCAGCAGCCCCCCAGGGGGACGGACTGAAGCTTTCTTT
TRBV7-9	once	TRBD1	TRBJ1-1	CASSSNRDRGPTEAFF	TGTGCCAGCAGCTCCAACCGGGACAGGGGACCAACTGAAGCTTTCTTT
TRBV2	-	-	TRBJ1-1	CASKQGGAFF	TGTGCCAGCAAACAGGGCGGAGCTTTCTTT
TRBV11-2	-	-	TRBJ1-3	CASSLGPGEISIHTIYF	TGTGCCAGCAGCTTAGGACCAGGGGAAATTTCGATACACACCATATATTTT
TRBV5-1	few	-	TRBJ1-1	CASSATLNTEAFF	TGCGCCAGCAGCGCCACATTGAACACTGAAGCTTTCTTT
TRBV28	few	TRBD1	TRBJ1-1	CASSPPDRGAFF	TGTGCCAGCAGTCCGCCGGACAGGGGAGCTTTCTTT
TRBV4-3	-	TRBD1	TRBJ2-7	CASSHETPRETGGSHYEQYF	TGCGCCAGCAGCCACGAAACCCCCAGGGAGACAGGGGGCTCTCACTACGAGCAGTACTTC
TRBV7-3	-	-	TRBJ2-1	CASSLTGQGLPNEQFF	TGTGCCAGCAGCTTAACAGGTCAGGGTCTCCCCAATGAGCAGTTCTTC
TRBV30	-	TRBD1	TRBJ2-7	CACWGGTDSSYEQYF	TGTGCCTGCTGGGGTGGGACAGACAGCTCCTACGAGCAGTACTTC
TRBV30	-	TRBD1	TRBJ2-7	CAWQGAISYEQYF	TGTGCCTGGCAGGGGGCGATTTCCTACGAGCAGTACTTC